This T cell receptor (beta chain) was found in a study of regulatory T cells in long-lasting Graves disease (dated by TCRdb to the early 2020s). Some background on the complete study: To count as having persistent Graves' disease, a patient had to have received antithyroid drug treatment for over 5 years with TSH receptor autoantibodies remaining persistently positive. In the clinical cohort, patients with persistent Graves' disease had used antithyroid drugs for an average of about 9.3 years. A total of roughly 35 samples were covered by TCR sequencing, comprising 13 persistent and about 20 newly diagnosed Graves' disease patients. The study took place in China and was registered as a clinical trial. Persistent Graves' disease patients were compared with newly diagnosed Graves' disease patients by peripheral blood TCR sequencing and RNA sequencing.

Library method: multiplex PCR. The sequencing machine was an Illumina HiSeq 4000. CDR3 regions were amplified by Arm-PCR with iRepertoire HTBI primers to construct TCR beta libraries. PCR products were gel purified before sequencing. Processing in the source paper ran as follows. Gene usage analysis of CDR3 amino acid clonotypes used the roughly 60 TRBV and fewer than 15 TRBJ segments found across samples. Filtered high-quality paired reads were merged into contigs using COPE and FqMerger. Contigs were aligned with BLAST to IMGT TRBV, TRBD and TRBJ reference genes, and CDR3 was defined per IMGT. Clonotypes above 0.1% frequency were classified as highly expanded clones. Shannon entropy served as the measure of repertoire diversity, while the Gini coefficient captured V-J evenness. Clonotypes shared by more than one individual were considered public. The public reads were run again by TCRdb, first through fastp at Q25 and then through MiXCR, and only productive beta chains were kept. All rows with the same CDR3 protein become a single entry with the most common DNA and genes. TCRdb's processing, not the authors', yielded these V and J calls. Across this sample there are approximately 360,000 distinct CDR3 sequences, with 20% to 25% seen only once. Less than 30% of the sample lies in the top ten.

At the junction V is shortened by 3 bases and J by 2 bases; bases outside the gene matches: 6. The CDR3 numbers 15 residues from cysteine through phenylalanine. CDR3 DNA is the only sequence kept; it has 45 bases, read in frame from the first base. In the germline V gene (reference sequence), CDR1 corresponds to SEHNR and CDR2 to FQNEAQ. For this clonotype: The specificity of this receptor is unknown. No clone much larger than this one lies a single base away; base qualities are absent.

What the authors observed across the whole study: Only the TCR beta chain was sequenced and analyzed. Lower TCR Shannon entropy and fewer highly expanded clones were observed in persistent Graves' disease patients than in newly diagnosed patients, which suggested clonal expansion. Preferential use of TRBV28, TRBJ1-2 and TRBJ2-5 was observed in persistent disease, whereas TRBV20-1 and TRBJ2-1 were favored in newly diagnosed disease. More public clonotypes were shared among persistent patients (2,741) than among newly diagnosed patients (approximately 930). The authors noted that the small sample size was a limitation that may lower accuracy. Because the primary lesion, thyroid tissue, could not be accessed, the study looked at peripheral blood alone.

The time point label corresponds to: persistent/refractory GD, antithyroid drugs over 5 years with positive TRAb. For both TCR sequencing and RNA sequencing, RNA was extracted from PBMCs using TRIzol. Graves' disease was diagnosed according to American Thyroid Association guidelines. Patients were recruited from an endocrinology department in Xi'an, China. Each patient gave 7 to 9.5 milliliters of peripheral blood, collected in an EDTA anticoagulant tube. Ficoll Paque Plus density gradient separation was used to isolate PBMCs, and no additional T cell sorting was done. RNA quality was checked with an Agilent 2100 Bioanalyzer and agarose gel, and concentration with a NanoDrop 2000.

The sequence derives from a woman aged 40 to 55 with Graves disease. Donor details come from another sample of the same person, matched by shared clones. The V and J genes are TRBV7-9 and TRBJ1-1; TRBD1 matches 7 bases in the middle. Sequencing was performed on peripheral blood mononuclear cells (PBMCs), taken when the disease was refractory, from a patient treated with antithyroid drugs. CDR3 loop: CASSFRGQVNTEAFF. The DNA is as follows: TGTGCCAGCAGCTTCCGTGGACAGGTCAACACTGAAGCTTTCTTT.